The entry that follows covers one T cell receptor (beta chain) sequence. Its antigen specificity is not known. No much larger clone exists at a distance of one base, and base qualities are not known. Libraries were constructed by the immunoSEQ multiplex PCR assay. TCRdb re-hosts the immuneACCESS table, in-frame sequences only. Its copies lack some clones; in the studies checked, an unresolved V gene accounts for under half of them, and the cause for the rest is not known. The sample table holds around 730,000 clones, of which around 85% were seen once. The ten largest clonotypes hold under 0.012% of the sample. The data stem from a study of shared T cell receptors in the human thymus (dated by TCRdb to the early 2020s). About the investigation overall: The study examined how self-reactive, shared T-cell receptor alpha chains are generated in the human thymus.

The CDR3 runs 15 residues from the cysteine to the phenylalanine. Only the CDR3 DNA is retained, 45 bases long and in frame from the first base. From the germline V gene (reference sequence), CDR1 is LNHDA and CDR2 is SQIVND. Relative to germline, V is missing 8 bases and J is missing 0 bases, with 7 bases of the junction outside any gene match. In addition, the sample was reused for a study of human thymus T cells. As described in the second report: Immunologically healthy infants undergoing open corrective cardiac surgery for congenital heart defects in Finland were used as donors. The thymus tissue came from surgical resects taken out during corrective cardiac surgery. V and J gene segment usage appeared biased in both thymic and peripheral blood repertoires. The related research found that thymic TCR repertoires overlapped highly between unrelated individuals. The study described the TCR alpha and beta repertoires in about eight infant thymus samples and four matching peripheral blood samples. Donor ages ranging from about 7 to 250 days were recorded, and a handful of male and a couple of female infants were included in the cohort. Thymocytes were released mechanically from tissue and stored at -70 °C as pellets of roughly 9-31 million cells. Genomic DNA was extracted from frozen cell pellets with a QIAsymphony instrument. Using the immunoSEQ multiplex PCR assay, the TCRB and TCRAD loci were amplified from a standardized quantity of quality-controlled genomic DNA. Amplicons spanned the V(D)J region at a length sufficient to cover the CDR3 and identify V and J genes. Through the commercial immunoSEQ service, the amplicons were sequenced on an Illumina platform. Corrections for primer bias and sequencing errors followed previously described methods, while TCRAD and TCRB definitions were based on the IMGT database. Analysis of the repertoires was done with immunoSEQ Analyzer 3.0 and VDJTools and included basic statistics, V/J segment usage, diversity estimates, rarefaction and pairwise overlap. Diversity was estimated using the Chao1, ChaoE, Efron-Thisted, Shannon and inverse Simpson indices, and was also estimated on datasets down-sampled to the size of the smallest sample. For repertoire overlap, CDR3 nucleotide sequence, V gene and J gene had to match strictly, and clustering was done by Jaccard-based multidimensional scaling. On average, around 810,000 unique TCRB clonotypes were obtained from thymus samples, compared with 70,000 to 90,000 from blood samples.

The chain is assembled from TRBV19 and TRBJ1-3, and 7 bases in between align with TRBD1. This receptor was taken from a girl under three years old with a congenital heart defect. Donor details come from another sample of the same person, matched by shared clones. The source material was thymocytes. The CDR3 in this case is CASGPRQGSGNTIYF. The bases read TGTGCCAGTGGTCCCCGACAGGGCTCTGGAAACACCATATATTTT.